This TCR beta chain was observed in a study of cytomegalovirus exposure and HLA in healthy donors. Primers included in the PCR were 60 Vbeta and 13 Jbeta primers. Sequencing used immunoSEQ multiplex PCR; TCRdb keeps in-frame clones, though not all of them. The sample contains 130,000 to 150,000 clones, roughly 80% of which appear only once. Study-wide points: Sequences of the TCR beta chain were said to predict the HLA-A and HLA-B alleles of most subjects accurately.

V was pared by 3 bases and J by 4 bases, with 12 bases between. From germline, CDR1 is MNHNS and CDR2 SASEGT. The CDR3 loop spans 14 amino acids. Of note for this clone: The antigen remains unidentified.

V and J are TRBV6-1 and TRBJ1-1, with D uncertain. What was sequenced was PBMCs. The sequence was obtained from a male donor in good health and CMV-seronegative. Written as DNA, the CDR3 is TGTGCCAGCAGTGACGTCGCTGGGCTCACTGAAGCTTTCTTT. Protein: CASSDVAGLTEAFF.